This T cell receptor beta chain originates from a study of blood T cell repertoires in COVID-19. Only in-frame clones appear in the TCRdb table, and some are missing; sequencing was by immunoSEQ multiplex PCR. The sample lists some 230,000 clones; about 86% were seen once. V dropped 4 bases and J dropped 4 bases, with 10 bases sitting between them. The V gene's germline CDR1 is KGHSH and CDR2 LQKENI. The CDR3 runs 13 residues. Participant-reported clinical history was the basis for cohort assignment. The receptor was derived from a woman in her 40s with acute COVID-19. Sequencing input: PBMCs or T cells enriched from blood (not recorded which). The chain couples TRBV18 to TRBJ1-1, with a weak D call TRBD1 (6 bases). CDR3 sequence: CASSLGTSTEAFF. The CDR3, as DNA: TGTGCCAGCTCACTAGGGACATCCACTGAAGCTTTCTTT.